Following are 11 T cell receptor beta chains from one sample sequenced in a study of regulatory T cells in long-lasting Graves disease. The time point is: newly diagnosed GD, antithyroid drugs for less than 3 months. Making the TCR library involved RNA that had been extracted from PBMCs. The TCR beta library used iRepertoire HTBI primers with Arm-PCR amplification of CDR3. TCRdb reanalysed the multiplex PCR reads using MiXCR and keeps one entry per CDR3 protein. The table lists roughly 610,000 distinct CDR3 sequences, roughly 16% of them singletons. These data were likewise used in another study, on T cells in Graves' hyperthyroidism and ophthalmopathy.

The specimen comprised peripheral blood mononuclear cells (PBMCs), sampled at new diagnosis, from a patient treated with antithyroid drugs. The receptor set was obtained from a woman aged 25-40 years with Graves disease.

The CDR3 loop is CASRPYNNEQFF. The CDR3, as DNA: TGTGCCTCCCGGCCGTATAACAATGAGCAGTTCTTC. The chain couples TRBV12-3 or TRBV12-4 to TRBJ2-1, with unresolved D. The CDR3 is 12 amino acids. The V gene lost 11 bases and the J gene lost 5 bases, with 13 bases spanning the gap.

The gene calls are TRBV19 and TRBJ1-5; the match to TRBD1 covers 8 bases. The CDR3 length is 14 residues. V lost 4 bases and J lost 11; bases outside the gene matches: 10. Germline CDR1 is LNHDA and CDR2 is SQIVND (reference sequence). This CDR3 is CASSTTGTGTAQHF. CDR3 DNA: TGTGCCAGTAGTACCACCGGGACAGGTACAGCCCAGCATTTT.

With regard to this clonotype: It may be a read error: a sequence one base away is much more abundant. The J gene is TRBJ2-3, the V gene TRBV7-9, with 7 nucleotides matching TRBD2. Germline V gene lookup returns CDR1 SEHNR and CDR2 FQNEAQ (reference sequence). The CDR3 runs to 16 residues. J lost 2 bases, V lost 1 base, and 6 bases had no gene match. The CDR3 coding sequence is TGTGCCAGCAGCTTAGAACTAGCGAGGGCCACAGATACGCAGTATTTT. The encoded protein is CASSLELARATDTQYF.

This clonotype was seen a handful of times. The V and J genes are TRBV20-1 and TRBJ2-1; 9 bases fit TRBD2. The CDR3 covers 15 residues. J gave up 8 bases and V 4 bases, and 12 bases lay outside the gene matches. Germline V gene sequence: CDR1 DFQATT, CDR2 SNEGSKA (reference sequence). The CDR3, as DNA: TGCAGTGCTAAACCGAGCGGGAGGCCAGGAGATGAGCAGTTCTTC. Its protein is CSAKPSGRPGDEQFF.

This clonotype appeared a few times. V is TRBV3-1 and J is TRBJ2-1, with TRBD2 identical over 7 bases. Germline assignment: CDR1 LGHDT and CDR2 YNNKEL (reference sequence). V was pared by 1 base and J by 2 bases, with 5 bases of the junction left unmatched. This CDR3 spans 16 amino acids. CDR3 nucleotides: TGTGCCAGCAGCCAAGGAGGCGGGGGAACCTACAATGAGCAGTTCTTC. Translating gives CASSQGGGGTYNEQFF.

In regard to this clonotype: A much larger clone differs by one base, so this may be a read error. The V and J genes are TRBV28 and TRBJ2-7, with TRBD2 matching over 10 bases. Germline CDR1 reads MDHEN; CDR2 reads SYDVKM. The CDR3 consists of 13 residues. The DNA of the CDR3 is TGTGTCAGCAGTCCTAGCGGGAGCCACGAGCAGTACTTC. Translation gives CVSSPSGSHEQYF.

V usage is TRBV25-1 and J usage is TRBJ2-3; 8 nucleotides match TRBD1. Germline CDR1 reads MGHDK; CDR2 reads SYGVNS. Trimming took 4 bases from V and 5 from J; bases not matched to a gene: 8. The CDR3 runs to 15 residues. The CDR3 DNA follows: TGTGCCAGCAGTGCCCGGGACAGGAATGTAGATACGCAGTATTTT. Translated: CASSARDRNVDTQYF.

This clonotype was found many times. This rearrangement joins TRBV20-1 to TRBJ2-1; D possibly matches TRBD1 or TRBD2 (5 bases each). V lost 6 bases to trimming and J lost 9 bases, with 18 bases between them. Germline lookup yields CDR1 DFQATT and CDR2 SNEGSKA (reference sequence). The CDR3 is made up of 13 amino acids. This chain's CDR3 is CSAARDQTTEQFF. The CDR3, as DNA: TGCAGTGCAGCTCGGGACCAGACAACTGAGCAGTTCTTC.

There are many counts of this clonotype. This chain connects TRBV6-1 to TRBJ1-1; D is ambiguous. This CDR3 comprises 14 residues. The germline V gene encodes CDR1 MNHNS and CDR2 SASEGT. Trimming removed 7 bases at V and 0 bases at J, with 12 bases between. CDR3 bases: TGTGCCAGCACACCCGCCCGTATGAACACTGAAGCTTTCTTT. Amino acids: CASTPARMNTEAFF.

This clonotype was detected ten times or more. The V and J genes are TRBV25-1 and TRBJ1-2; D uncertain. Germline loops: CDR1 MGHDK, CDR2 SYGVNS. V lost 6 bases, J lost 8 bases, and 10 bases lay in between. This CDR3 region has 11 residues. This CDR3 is CASRETKGYTF. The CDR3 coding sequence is TGTGCCAGCAGGGAAACAAAGGGCTACACCTTC.

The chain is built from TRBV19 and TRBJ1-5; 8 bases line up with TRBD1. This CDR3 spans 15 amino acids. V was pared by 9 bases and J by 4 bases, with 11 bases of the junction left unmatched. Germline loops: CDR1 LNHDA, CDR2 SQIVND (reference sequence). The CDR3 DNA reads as TGTGCCAGCCGGACAGGGCTTACTTTAAATCAGCCCCAGCATTTT. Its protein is CASRTGLTLNQPQHF. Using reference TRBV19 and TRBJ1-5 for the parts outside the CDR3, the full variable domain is DGGITQSPKYLFRKEGQNVTLSCEQNLNHDAMYWYRQDPGQGLRLIYYSQIVNDFQKGDIAEGYSVSREKKESFPLTVTSAQKNPTAFYLCASRTGLTLNQPQHFGDGTRLSIL.